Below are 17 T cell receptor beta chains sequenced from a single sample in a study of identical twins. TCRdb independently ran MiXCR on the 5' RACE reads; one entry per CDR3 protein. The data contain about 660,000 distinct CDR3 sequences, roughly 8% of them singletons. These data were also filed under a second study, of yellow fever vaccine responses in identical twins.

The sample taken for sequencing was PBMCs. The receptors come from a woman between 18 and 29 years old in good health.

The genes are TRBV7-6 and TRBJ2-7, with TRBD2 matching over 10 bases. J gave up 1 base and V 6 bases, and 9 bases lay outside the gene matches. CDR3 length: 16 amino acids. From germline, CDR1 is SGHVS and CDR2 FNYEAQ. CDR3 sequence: CASSPTSGIGSYEQYF. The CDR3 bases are TGTGCCAGCAGTCCCACTAGCGGGATTGGATCCTACGAGCAGTACTTC.

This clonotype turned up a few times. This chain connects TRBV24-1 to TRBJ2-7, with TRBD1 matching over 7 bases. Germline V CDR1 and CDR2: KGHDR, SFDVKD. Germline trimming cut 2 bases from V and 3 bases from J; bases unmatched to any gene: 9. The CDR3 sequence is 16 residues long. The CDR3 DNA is TGTGCCACCAGTGATTCGAAGCTAGCAGGGGGCTACGAGCAGTACTTC. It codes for CATSDSKLAGGYEQYF.

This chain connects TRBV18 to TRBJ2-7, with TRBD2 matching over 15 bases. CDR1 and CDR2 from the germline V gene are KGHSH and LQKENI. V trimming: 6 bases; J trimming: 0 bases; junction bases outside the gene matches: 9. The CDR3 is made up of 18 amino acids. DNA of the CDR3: TGTGCCAGCTCTCGTAAAGGACTAGCGGGAGGGAGCTCCTACGAGCAGTACTTC. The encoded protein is CASSRKGLAGGSSYEQYF.

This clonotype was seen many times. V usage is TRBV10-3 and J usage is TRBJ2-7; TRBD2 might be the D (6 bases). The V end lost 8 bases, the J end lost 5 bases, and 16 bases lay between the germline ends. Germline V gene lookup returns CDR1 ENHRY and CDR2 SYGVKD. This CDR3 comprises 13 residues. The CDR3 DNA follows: TGTGCCATCTCGGGGGTCCGGCATGACGAGCAGTACTTC. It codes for CAISGVRHDEQYF.

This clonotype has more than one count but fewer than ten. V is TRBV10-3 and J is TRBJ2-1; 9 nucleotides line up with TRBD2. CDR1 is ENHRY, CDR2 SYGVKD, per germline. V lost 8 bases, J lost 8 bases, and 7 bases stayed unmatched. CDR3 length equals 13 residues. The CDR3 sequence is CAIVAGADDEQFF. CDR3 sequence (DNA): TGTGCCATCGTAGCGGGGGCGGACGATGAGCAGTTCTTC.

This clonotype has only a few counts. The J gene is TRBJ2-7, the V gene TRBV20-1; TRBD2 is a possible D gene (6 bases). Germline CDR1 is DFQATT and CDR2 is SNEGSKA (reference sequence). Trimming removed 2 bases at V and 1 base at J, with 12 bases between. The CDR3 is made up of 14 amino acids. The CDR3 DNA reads TGCAGTGCTAGACCTCCCCGGGAGTCCTACGAGCAGTACTTC. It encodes CSARPPRESYEQYF.

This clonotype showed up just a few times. CDR3 in amino acids: CASSKTGAQAGKQFF. CDR3 in DNA: TGTGCCAGCAGCAAGACAGGGGCCCAGGCGGGGAAGCAGTTCTTC. The gene calls are TRBV6-1 and TRBJ2-1, with 8 positions matching TRBD1. CDR1 is MNHNS, CDR2 SASEGT, per germline. J was trimmed by 11 bases and V by 6 bases; bases with no gene match: 15. The CDR3 is 15 residues long.

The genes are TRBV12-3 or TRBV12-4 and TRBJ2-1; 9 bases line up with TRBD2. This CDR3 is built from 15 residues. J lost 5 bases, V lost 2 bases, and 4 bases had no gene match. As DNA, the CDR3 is TGTGCCAGCAGTTTACGCGGGAGGGGAGACAATGAGCAGTTCTTC. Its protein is CASSLRGRGDNEQFF.

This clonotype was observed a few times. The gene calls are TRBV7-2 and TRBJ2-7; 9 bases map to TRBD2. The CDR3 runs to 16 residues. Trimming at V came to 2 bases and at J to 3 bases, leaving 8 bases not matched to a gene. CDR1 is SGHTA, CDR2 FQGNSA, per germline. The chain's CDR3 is CASSLPTSGQHYEQYF. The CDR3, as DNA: TGTGCCAGCAGCTTACCAACTAGCGGGCAACACTACGAGCAGTACTTC.

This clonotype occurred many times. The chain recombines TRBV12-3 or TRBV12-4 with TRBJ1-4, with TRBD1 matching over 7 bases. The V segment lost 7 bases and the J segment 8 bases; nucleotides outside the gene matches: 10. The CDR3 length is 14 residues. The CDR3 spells CASINRGGEEKLFF. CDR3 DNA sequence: TGTGCCAGCATCAACCGAGGGGGCGAGGAAAAACTGTTTTTT.

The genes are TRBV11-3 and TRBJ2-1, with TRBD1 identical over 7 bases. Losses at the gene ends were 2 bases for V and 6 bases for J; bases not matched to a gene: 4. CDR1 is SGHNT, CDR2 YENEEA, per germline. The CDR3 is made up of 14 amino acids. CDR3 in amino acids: CASSLLGGFNEQFF. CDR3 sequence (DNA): TGTGCCAGCAGCTTACTAGGGGGCTTCAATGAGCAGTTCTTC.

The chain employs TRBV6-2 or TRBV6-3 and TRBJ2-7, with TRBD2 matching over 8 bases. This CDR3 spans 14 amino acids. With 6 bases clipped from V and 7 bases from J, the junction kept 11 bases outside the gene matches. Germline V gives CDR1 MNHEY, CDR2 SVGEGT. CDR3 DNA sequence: TGTGCCAGCAGCGTTAGCGGGGCCGGAGGGGAGCAGTACTTC. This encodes CASSVSGAGGEQYF.

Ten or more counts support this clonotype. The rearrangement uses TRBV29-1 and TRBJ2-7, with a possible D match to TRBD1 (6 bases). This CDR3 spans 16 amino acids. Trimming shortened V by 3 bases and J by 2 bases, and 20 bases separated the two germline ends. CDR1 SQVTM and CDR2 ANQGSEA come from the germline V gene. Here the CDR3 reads CSVEIRTAQLTYEQYF. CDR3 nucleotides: TGCAGCGTTGAGATCAGGACAGCACAATTAACCTACGAGCAGTACTTC.

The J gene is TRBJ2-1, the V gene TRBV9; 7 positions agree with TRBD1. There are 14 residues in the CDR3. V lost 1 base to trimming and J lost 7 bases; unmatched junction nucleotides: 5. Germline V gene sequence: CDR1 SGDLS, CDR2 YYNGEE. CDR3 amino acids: CASSVTGTDNEQFF. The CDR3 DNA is TGTGCCAGCAGCGTAACTGGGACAGATAATGAGCAGTTCTTC.

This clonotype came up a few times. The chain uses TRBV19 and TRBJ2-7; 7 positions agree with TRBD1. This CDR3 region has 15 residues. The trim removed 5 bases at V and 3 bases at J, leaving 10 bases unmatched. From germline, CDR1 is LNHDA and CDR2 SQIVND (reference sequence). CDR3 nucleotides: TGTGCCAGTAGTCCAGAGCCGGGACAGCGCTACGAGCAGTACTTC. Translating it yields CASSPEPGQRYEQYF.

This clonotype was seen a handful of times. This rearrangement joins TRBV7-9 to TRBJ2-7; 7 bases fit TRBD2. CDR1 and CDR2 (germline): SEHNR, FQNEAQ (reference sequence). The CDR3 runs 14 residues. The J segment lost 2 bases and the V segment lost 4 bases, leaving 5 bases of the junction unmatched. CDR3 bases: TGTGCCAGCAGCTCGGGGGGACCCGCCTACGAGCAGTACTTC. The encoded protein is CASSSGGPAYEQYF.

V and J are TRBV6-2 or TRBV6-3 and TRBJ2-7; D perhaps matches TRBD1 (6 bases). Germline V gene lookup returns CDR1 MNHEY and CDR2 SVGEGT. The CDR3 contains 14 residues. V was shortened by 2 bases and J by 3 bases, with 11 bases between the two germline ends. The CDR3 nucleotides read TGTGCCAGCAGTTACAGGGGGATCGACTACGAGCAGTACTTC. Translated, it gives CASSYRGIDYEQYF.